This TCR beta chain came from a study of OX40 agonist ivuxolimab in advanced cancers. Profiled with immunoSEQ multiplex PCR; TCRdb holds only in-frame clones, not every one. Here the sample spans over 10,000 clones, around nine tenths being singletons. Trimming cost V 10 bases and J 4 bases; bases outside gene matches: 10. Germline CDR1 and CDR2: SEHNR and FQNEAQ (reference sequence). The CDR3 is 14 amino acids. Within the sample, this clone is medium-sized. Sequences were derived from CD4+ or CD8+ T cells sorted from blood, sampled in a trial of the OX40 agonist ivuxolimab. The origin of this receptor is an adult with an advanced solid tumor such as melanoma, head and neck, liver or kidney cancer. The rearrangement joins TRBV7-9 to TRBJ2-3, with TRBD2 identical over 8 bases. In DNA, the CDR3 is TGTGCCATCCCATCAGCGGGAGTTCCAGATACGCAGTATTTT. It translates to CAIPSAGVPDTQYF.